The 19 T cell receptor beta chains presented below share a single source sample, sequenced in a study of cytomegalovirus exposure and HLA in healthy donors. PCR involved 60 Vbeta and 13 Jbeta primers. Assay used: immunoSEQ multiplex PCR; TCRdb lists only in-frame clones, some missing. The data show about 140,000 clones, about three fifths seen once. Sequences were obtained from PBMCs. All receptors come from a male donor in good health and CMV-seronegative.

The chain couples TRBV4-3 to TRBJ2-1, with TRBD2 matching 13 bases. The CDR3 sequence is 16 residues long. Trimming removed 2 bases from V and 7 bases from J; junction bases left unmatched: 5. Looked up from germline, CDR1 is LGHNA and CDR2 is YSLEER. The CDR3 here is CASSQPLAGGLNEQFF. The CDR3 DNA reads as TGCGCCAGCAGCCAACCACTAGCGGGGGGGCTTAATGAGCAGTTCTTC.

There are a few counts of this clone. The chain has TRBV11-1 and TRBJ2-7, with D possibly being TRBD1 (5 bases). Germline V gene sequence: CDR1 SGHAT, CDR2 FQDESV (reference sequence). The CDR3 spans 14 residues. Trimming took off 2 bases at V and 5 bases at J, with 13 bases between the two ends. The CDR3 bases are TGTGCCAGCAGCTTAAATTCAGGGTCGCACGAGCAGTACTTC. Amino acids: CASSLNSGSHEQYF.

The gene calls are TRBV6-1 and TRBJ1-1, with D possibly being TRBD1 (6 bases). The V end lost 9 bases, the J end lost 0 bases, and 11 bases lay between the germline ends. Germline V gene lookup returns CDR1 MNHNS and CDR2 SASEGT. The CDR3 extends over 13 amino acids. CDR3 coding DNA: TGTGCCAGTTCCAGGGGACTGAACACTGAAGCTTTCTTT. Protein: CASSRGLNTEAFF.

This clone has more than one count but fewer than ten. The J gene is TRBJ2-1, the V gene TRBV2; 7 positions match TRBD1. From germline, CDR1 is SNHLY and CDR2 FYNNEI. CDR3 length equals 16 residues. Losses at the gene ends were 2 bases for V and 1 base for J; bases not matched to a gene: 5. The CDR3 here is CASSETTTGSYNEQFF. Written as DNA, the CDR3 is TGTGCCAGCAGTGAAACTACGACAGGGTCCTACAATGAGCAGTTCTTC.

V is TRBV27 and J is TRBJ2-7, with TRBD1 identical over 8 bases. The CDR3 extends over 14 amino acids. Germline V gene data show CDR1 as MNHEY and CDR2 as SMNVEV (reference sequence). The V segment lost 4 bases and the J segment 7 bases; nucleotides outside the gene matches: 9. Here the CDR3 DNA reads TGTGCCAGCAGTTACCGGACAGGGCTGTGGGAGCAGTACTTC. This sequence encodes CASSYRTGLWEQYF.

A few counts support this clone. The V call is TRBV19, the J call TRBJ1-3; possible D gene TRBD1, 5 bases. Germline assignment: CDR1 LNHDA and CDR2 SQIVND (reference sequence). Trimming removed 7 bases from V and 6 bases from J, with 16 bases in between. This CDR3 is 14 amino acids long. DNA of the CDR3: TGTGCCAGTATCGACTTAGGGGTTCCAAACACCATATATTTT. Protein: CASIDLGVPNTIYF.

The J gene is TRBJ2-5, the V gene TRBV7-9, with 7 nucleotides matching TRBD2. The V segment lost 3 bases and the J segment 2 bases; nucleotides outside the gene matches: 9. CDR1 is SEHNR, CDR2 FQNEAQ, per germline (reference sequence). This CDR3 region has 16 residues. CDR3 residues: CASSFLRDYQQETQYF. CDR3 in DNA: TGTGCCAGCAGCTTCCTCCGGGACTACCAACAAGAGACCCAGTACTTC.

V and J are TRBV7-2 and TRBJ1-1; no definite D call. V lost 5 bases and J 6 bases, leaving 16 bases between the germline ends. Germline V CDR1 and CDR2: SGHTA, FQGNSA. The CDR3 consists of 14 residues. CDR3 amino acids: CASSPQTQMAEAFF. The CDR3 DNA sequence: TGTGCCAGCAGCCCACAGACGCAAATGGCTGAAGCTTTCTTT.

J is TRBJ1-2 and V is TRBV7-2; D is possibly TRBD1 (6 bases). The CDR3 covers 14 residues. The germline V gene has CDR1 SGHTA and CDR2 FQGNSA. The ends were cut back, 5 bases at V and 8 bases at J, with 18 bases in the middle. The CDR3 protein is CASSARGGARGYTF. CDR3 bases: TGTGCCAGCAGCGCCCGCGGGGGGGCGAGAGGCTACACCTTC.

The V call is TRBV30, the J call TRBJ1-5; D remains unclear. Trimming took off 1 base at V and 7 bases at J, with 11 bases between the two ends. The germline CDR1 and CDR2 sequences are GTSNPN and SVGIG (reference sequence). The CDR3 consists of 13 residues. Written as DNA, the CDR3 is TGTGCCTGGAGTGAGGGCAGCGGGCAGCCCCAGCATTTT. It yields the protein CAWSEGSGQPQHF.

The rearrangement joins TRBV18 to TRBJ2-7; D perhaps matches TRBD1 (6 bases). CDR1 is KGHSH and CDR2 is LQKENI in the germline V gene. Deletions cut 6 bases from V and 7 bases from J, with 19 bases between. This CDR3 is built from 14 residues. In DNA form, the CDR3 reads TGTGCCAGCTCCCCCCCGACAGGTCTTGGGGAGCAGTACTTC. Translation gives CASSPPTGLGEQYF.

This clone showed up just a few times. The gene calls are TRBV25-1 and TRBJ2-3, with a weak D call TRBD2 (6 bases). This CDR3 is built from 16 residues. Germline V gene lookup returns CDR1 MGHDK and CDR2 SYGVNS. The germline V and J ends were trimmed by 0 bases and 3 bases, with 13 bases remaining between them. The CDR3 DNA reads as TGTGCCAGCAGTGAATATAGGGCCCGGGGGACAGATACGCAGTATTTT. Residues: CASSEYRARGTDTQYF.

This clone has just a few counts. The chain is built from TRBV5-6 and TRBJ2-1; 9 bases are shared with TRBD2. The CDR3 is made up of 16 amino acids. From germline, CDR1 is SGHDT and CDR2 YYEEEE. Germline trimming cut 7 bases from V and 5 bases from J; bases unmatched to any gene: 13. For the CDR3, the DNA is TGTGCCAGCGGTTGGGGCGGGGGGGCGGCTCACAATGAGCAGTTCTTC. Its translation: CASGWGGGAAHNEQFF.

This chain links TRBV25-1 with TRBJ2-2, with TRBD1 matching 8 bases. The J segment lost 2 bases and the V segment lost 7 bases, leaving 3 bases of the junction unmatched. Germline-derived CDR1 and CDR2 are MGHDK and SYGVNS. CDR3 length: 14 residues. The CDR3 sequence: CASTDRGNTGELFF. CDR3 in DNA: TGTGCCAGCACTGACAGGGGAAACACCGGGGAGCTGTTTTTT.

This clone has only a few counts. The rearrangement joins TRBV5-1 to TRBJ2-5, with 9 bases that match TRBD1. The CDR3 is 17 residues long. The V gene's germline CDR1 is SGHRS and CDR2 YFSETQ. The ends lost 4 bases at V and 1 base at J; junction bases unmatched: 11. CDR3 protein: CASSPSPGQGSQETQYF. CDR3 bases: TGCGCCAGCAGCCCCTCCCCTGGACAGGGGTCCCAAGAGACCCAGTACTTC. The full variable domain, its missing parts supplied by reference TRBV5-1 and TRBJ2-5, is KAGVTQTPRYLIKTRGQQVTLSCSPISGHRSVSWYQQTPGQGLQFLFEYFSETQRNKGNFPGRFSGRQFSNSRSEMNVSTLELGDSALYLCASSPSPGQGSQETQYFGPGTRLLVL.

This clone was counted a few times. The rearrangement uses TRBV6-7 and TRBJ2-1; the match to TRBD2 covers 12 bases. Being an ORF, TRBV6-7 has a function that is uncertain. CDR3 size: 16 residues. Germline trimming cut 6 bases from V and 3 bases from J; bases unmatched to any gene: 6. CDR3: CASSTGLAGNYNEQFF. CDR3 bases: TGTGCCAGCAGCACTGGACTAGCGGGGAACTACAATGAGCAGTTCTTC.

The genes are TRBV7-9 and TRBJ1-5; D gene uncertain. The CDR3 extends over 13 amino acids. CDR1 SEHNR and CDR2 FQNEAQ come from the germline V gene (reference sequence). V was trimmed by 4 bases and J by 4 bases, leaving 8 bases between them. CDR3 amino acids: CASSSSWNQPQHF. Here the CDR3 DNA reads TGTGCCAGCAGCTCAAGCTGGAATCAGCCCCAGCATTTT. The full variable domain, its missing parts supplied by reference TRBV7-9 and TRBJ1-5, is DTGVSQNPRHKITKRGQNVTFRCDPISEHNRLYWYRQTLGQGPEFLTYFQNEAQLEKSRLLSDRFSAERPKGSFSTLEIQRTEQGDSAMYLCASSSSWNQPQHFGDGTRLSIL.

V gene TRBV28 combines with J gene TRBJ2-2; a possible D gene is TRBD1 (7 bases). There are 17 residues in the CDR3. Trimming took off 5 bases at V and 7 bases at J, with 23 bases between the two ends. CDR1 is MDHEN, CDR2 SYDVKM, per germline. The CDR3 is CASSPTGRLYKGGELFF. CDR3 DNA: TGTGCCAGCAGTCCGACAGGGAGGTTATACAAAGGCGGGGAGCTGTTTTTT.

This clone is a singleton in its sample. The rearrangement joins TRBV11-2 to TRBJ1-2; D not certain. CDR3 length: 13 amino acids. The V gene lost 8 bases and the J gene lost 0 bases, with 10 bases spanning the gap. CDR1 is SGHAT, CDR2 FQNNGV, per germline. For the CDR3, the DNA is TGTGCCAGCGCAACAGTTACTAACTATGGCTACACCTTC. This gives the protein CASATVTNYGYTF.